The 8 T cell receptor beta chains presented below share a single source sample, sequenced in a study of T cell changes during pregnancy in multiple sclerosis. Produced via immunoSEQ multiplex PCR; TCRdb's table is partial and in-frame only. This sample yields about 56,000 clones, of which approximately 90% are seen a single time; 2% to 2.5% belongs to the top ten. The sequenced sample was peripheral blood, obtained in the first trimester of pregnancy. The receptors derive from a female donor in good health, enrolled as a control in a pregnancy study.

The CDR3 sequence: CASSADGSTEAFF. The CDR3 coding sequence is TGTGCCAGCAGCGCGGACGGGAGCACTGAAGCTTTCTTT. The chain recombines TRBV7-8 with TRBJ1-1; D remains unclear. This CDR3 is 13 amino acids long. Germline assignment: CDR1 SGHVS and CDR2 FQNEAQ. V was clipped by 5 bases and J by 4 bases, with 11 bases between them.

V and J are TRBV10-2 and TRBJ2-2, with D possibly being TRBD2 (7 bases). The CDR3 sequence is 15 residues long. Germline CDR1 is WSHSY and CDR2 is SAAADI. The V end was cut by 3 bases, the J end by 7 bases, with 15 bases between. The CDR3 DNA reads TGCGCCAGCAGTGACTTCCAAGGGGGGGTCGGGGAGCTGTTTTTT. Protein product: CASSDFQGGVGELFF.

The rearrangement joins TRBV11-2 to TRBJ1-1; 7 bases line up with TRBD1. Unmatched junction bases numbered 5, after V lost 3 bases and J lost 4 bases. The CDR3 extends over 14 amino acids. Germline V gene sequence: CDR1 SGHAT, CDR2 FQNNGV. The CDR3 bases are TGTGCCAGCAGCTTGAGAGGGGGCAGCACTGAAGCTTTCTTT. Translated: CASSLRGGSTEAFF. Full variable domain (remainder filled in from reference TRBV11-2 and TRBJ1-1): EAGVAQSPRYKIIEKRQSVAFWCNPISGHATLYWYQQILGQGPKLLIQFQNNGVVDDSQLPKDRFSAERLKGVDSTLKIQPAKLEDSAVYLCASSLRGGSTEAFFGQGTRLTVV.

V and J are TRBV5-1 and TRBJ2-6, with 8 bases aligning to TRBD2. V lost 1 base to trimming and J lost 0 bases; unmatched junction nucleotides: 15. The V gene's germline CDR1 is SGHRS and CDR2 YFSETQ. The CDR3 is made up of 21 amino acids. The CDR3 region is CASSLYGGAFNVISGANVLTF. CDR3 in DNA: TGCGCCAGCAGCTTGTACGGGGGGGCCTTTAACGTGATCTCTGGGGCCAACGTCCTGACTTTC.

This sequence joins TRBV7-2 and TRBJ2-6; D is perhaps TRBD2 (6 bases). The CDR3 length is 15 residues. Per germline, CDR1 SGHTA and CDR2 FQGNSA. Trimming shortened V by 5 bases and J by 2 bases, and 10 bases separated the two germline ends. The CDR3 region has the DNA TGTGCCAGCAGCCCGAGGAGGGCTGGGGCCAACGTCCTGACTTTC. Encoded protein: CASSPRRAGANVLTF.

The chain couples TRBV9 to TRBJ1-2, with D perhaps TRBD1 (5 bases). CDR3 length equals 14 residues. In germline, CDR1 is SGDLS, CDR2 YYNGEE. Trimming left V 0 bases short and J 5 bases short, with 11 bases between. The CDR3 region is CASSVAGDRYGYTF. The DNA for the CDR3 is TGTGCCAGCAGCGTAGCTGGAGACAGATATGGCTACACCTTC.

The chain joins TRBV11-2 to TRBJ2-5; tentative D call: TRBD1 (6 bases). The germline V gene encodes CDR1 SGHAT and CDR2 FQNNGV. With 0 bases removed from V and 1 base from J, the gap between germline ends came to 9 bases. This CDR3 has 15 residues. CDR3 sequence: CASSLEGAGQETQYF. The CDR3 bases are TGTGCCAGCAGCTTAGAGGGGGCTGGCCAAGAGACCCAGTACTTC. Based on the CDR3 plus reference TRBV11-2 and TRBJ2-5, the full variable domain is EAGVAQSPRYKIIEKRQSVAFWCNPISGHATLYWYQQILGQGPKLLIQFQNNGVVDDSQLPKDRFSAERLKGVDSTLKIQPAKLEDSAVYLCASSLEGAGQETQYFGPGTRLLVL.

The chain combines TRBV28 with TRBJ1-1, with D perhaps TRBD1 (5 bases). Germline V gene data show CDR1 as MDHEN and CDR2 as SYDVKM. The CDR3 contains 14 residues. Trimming removed 3 bases at V and 5 bases at J, with 13 bases between. The CDR3 spells CASSFPGHSTEAFF. The DNA of the CDR3 is TGTGCCAGCAGTTTCCCTGGACACTCAACTGAAGCTTTCTTT.